A selection of T cell receptor beta chains follows, all from one sample in a study of early T cells in non-severe SARS-CoV-2 infection. TCRdb independently ran MiXCR on the 5' RACE reads; one entry per CDR3 protein. The profile covers about 42,000 distinct CDR3 sequences, with approximately 7.1% appearing a single time and approximately 4.5% taken by the ten largest. The material sequenced was whole blood. The origin of the receptors is an adult who was a healthcare worker with PCR-confirmed SARS-CoV-2 infection or an uninfected control (not recorded which). The CDR3 runs from the conserved cysteine through the conserved F or W. Fields, in order: CDR3 DNA, CDR3 protein, V gene, D gene, clone size, J gene. The D gene is left open where the match is weak. Clone size is stated in some rows and not others, as once, few, many or a class when expanded.

TGTGCCAGCAGCTTCCGTACTGAAGCTTTCTTT	CASSFRTEAFF	TRBV11-1	.	.	TRBJ1-1
TGTGCCAGCAGTCGCGGACTAGGCGCTTTCCACGAGCAGTACTTC	CASSRGLGAFHEQYF	TRBV27	TRBD2	few	TRBJ2-7
TGTGCCAGCAGCTTAGGGAGACCAGTGGAAGATACGCAGTATTTT	CASSLGRPVEDTQYF	TRBV7-9	.	many	TRBJ2-3
TGCAGTGCTAGAGAAGCCCTGGACAGATTAGCCAAAAACATTCAGTACTTC	CSAREALDRLAKNIQYF	TRBV20-1	.	many	TRBJ2-4
TGTGCCAGCTCACCGAGCCGTGGGGGACTGAACACTGAAGCTTTCTTT	CASSPSRGGLNTEAFF	TRBV18	.	few	TRBJ1-1
TGTGCCACCGGACAGGCGGCCGGGGAGCTGTTTTTT	CATGQAAGELFF	TRBV27	TRBD1	few	TRBJ2-2
TGTGCCAGCAGCCTTGTCCTAGCGGGGAAAGAGACCCAGTACTTC	CASSLVLAGKETQYF	TRBV7-9	TRBD2	few	TRBJ2-5
TGCGCCAGCAGCCTTTTCGGACATCTGAACACTGAAGCTTTCTTT	CASSLFGHLNTEAFF	TRBV4-1	.	.	TRBJ1-1
TGTGCCAGCAGCCAGAAGGGACAGGGGAGATACGAGCAGTACTTC	CASSQKGQGRYEQYF	TRBV5-4	TRBD1	few	TRBJ2-7
TGCGCCAGCACCGGGACAGGGGGCAATTGGGAGCTGTTTTTT	CASTGTGGNWELFF	TRBV5-1	TRBD1	.	TRBJ2-2
TGTGCCAGCAGCCCCTTGGGGGGAGGAGGCATTCAGTACTTC	CASSPLGGGGIQYF	TRBV4-2	.	few	TRBJ2-4
TGTGCCAGCAGTTTTTTGAGGGGGGAGACCCAGTACTTC	CASSFLRGETQYF	TRBV12-3/TRBV12-4	.	few	TRBJ2-5
TGTGCCAGCAGTTTAGACGGGCCGACTGGAAACACCATATATTTT	CASSLDGPTGNTIYF	TRBV12-3/TRBV12-4	.	.	TRBJ1-3
TGTGCCGGCAGCTCGAACGCGGGGGGGCCTCGGGAGACCCAGTACTTC	CAGSSNAGGPRETQYF	TRBV5-4	TRBD2	.	TRBJ2-5
TGTGCCAGCAGTTACTCCAGCGGGGTGAGAGATACGCAGTATTTT	CASSYSSGVRDTQYF	TRBV6-2/TRBV6-3	TRBD2	many	TRBJ2-3
TGTGCCAGCAGCCAACGCTGGAACACTGAAGCTTTCTTT	CASSQRWNTEAFF	TRBV3-1	.	few	TRBJ1-1
TGTGCCAGCAGCCCCCGGGGGGGTCTCTACGAGCAGTACTTC	CASSPRGGLYEQYF	TRBV11-2	TRBD2	.	TRBJ2-7
TGCAGTGCTGCCCGACAGGGCAATCAGCCCCAGCATTTT	CSAARQGNQPQHF	TRBV20-1	.	few	TRBJ1-5
TGCAGTGCTAGAGGAGTGTCTCGGATGGGGTACGAGCAGTACTTC	CSARGVSRMGYEQYF	TRBV20-1	.	few	TRBJ2-7
TGTGCCAGCAGCGGGGTCAATCAGCCCCAGCATTTT	CASSGVNQPQHF	TRBV13	.	many	TRBJ1-5
TGCGCCAGCAGCCAAGCACAGTTGAATGAAAAACTGTTTTTT	CASSQAQLNEKLFF	TRBV4-3	.	few	TRBJ1-4
TGTGCCAGCAGTTACTCTCAGGACTACGAGCAGTACTTC	CASSYSQDYEQYF	TRBV6-5	.	few	TRBJ2-7
TGTGCCAGCAGTCGGACAGCTGAAGCTTTCTTT	CASSRTAEAFF	TRBV6-2/TRBV6-3	.	many	TRBJ1-1
TGCGCCAGCAGCCAAGATTTCGGGCGCTCTCTTAACAATGAGCAGTTCTTC	CASSQDFGRSLNNEQFF	TRBV4-3	.	few	TRBJ2-1
TGTGCCAGCACCTGGGGGGGCGCGGGAACTGAAGCTTTCTTT	CASTWGGAGTEAFF	TRBV12-3/TRBV12-4	.	few	TRBJ1-1
TGCAGTGCTTTTCAGGGGGGGAGCGCCTACGAGCAGTACTTC	CSAFQGGSAYEQYF	TRBV20-1	.	.	TRBJ2-7
TGCAGCGTTGACCTAGACCTGGGTAGCTCTGAAGCTTTCTTT	CSVDLDLGSSEAFF	TRBV29-1	.	few	TRBJ1-1
TGTGCCAGCAGCCGGACAGGGCCCAATGAGCAGTTCTTC	CASSRTGPNEQFF	TRBV12-3/TRBV12-4	TRBD1	few	TRBJ2-1
TGTGCCAGCAGCCCTCAAAATTACGAGCAGTACTTC	CASSPQNYEQYF	TRBV28	.	.	TRBJ2-7
TGTGCCAGCAGACCACCCCGACAGCAAGCTTTCTTT	CASRPPRQQAFF	TRBV6-2/TRBV6-3	.	many	TRBJ1-1
TGTGCCAGCAGCCCGGGGACAGCTTGGTTCTACGAGCAGTACTTC	CASSPGTAWFYEQYF	TRBV3-1	TRBD1	.	TRBJ2-7
TGCGCCAGCAGCCTGACAGGGGCCTACTACAATGAGCAGTTCTTC	CASSLTGAYYNEQFF	TRBV5-1	TRBD1	few	TRBJ2-1
TGTGCCAGCAGCTTACGAGGGAGGAGCAATCAGCCCCAGCATTTT	CASSLRGRSNQPQHF	TRBV7-2	.	few	TRBJ1-5
TGTGCCAGCACGGCTAGCGATTCCTACGAGCAGTACTTC	CASTASDSYEQYF	TRBV2	.	few	TRBJ2-7
TGTGCCAGCAGTTATCCAGCTGGATCCTACCAGGGCAATTCACCCCTCCACTTT	CASSYPAGSYQGNSPLHF	TRBV6-5	.	.	TRBJ1-6
TGTGCCAGCAGCCCACAGATGAACACTGAAGCTTTCTTT	CASSPQMNTEAFF	TRBV7-8	.	many	TRBJ1-1
TGTGCCAGCAGCTCCCCGACTGGGAACACTGAAGCTTTCTTT	CASSSPTGNTEAFF	TRBV5-4	.	many	TRBJ1-1
TGTGCCTGGAACCTCGGACTAGCGGGGGGAGGGCAGTACTTC	CAWNLGLAGGGQYF	TRBV30	TRBD2	many	TRBJ2-7
TGCAGTGCTAGAGTCGGGACAGGGAGAGCTGAAGCTTTCTTT	CSARVGTGRAEAFF	TRBV20-1	TRBD1	.	TRBJ1-1
TGTGCCAGCAGCGGCAGGGGCGCGGTAGAGACCCAGTACTTC	CASSGRGAVETQYF	TRBV5-4	.	.	TRBJ2-5